This is a list of T cell receptor beta chains from one sample in a study of shared T cell receptors in the human thymus. Clones were read by immunoSEQ multiplex PCR, and TCRdb kept only the in-frame ones, dropping some. In the table there are hundreds of thousands of clones, approximately 80% of which are singletons. These data also featured in a second study, about human thymus T cells.

The material sequenced was thymocytes. These receptor sequences come from a boy under two years old with a congenital heart defect. CDR3s include the opening cysteine and the closing phenylalanine or tryptophan. D genes are given only for firm matches. Expanded clones are given a class, and other clones once, few, many or no size at all.

v_gene	abundance	j_gene	d_gene	CDR3aa	CDR3nt
TRBV28	-	TRBJ2-5	TRBD1	CASNRGKETQYF	TGTGCCAGCAACAGGGGTAAAGAGACCCAGTACTTC
TRBV30	-	TRBJ1-5	-	CAWSVRGTHQPQHF	TGTGCCTGGAGTGTAAGGGGGACCCATCAGCCCCAGCATTTT
TRBV5-1	few	TRBJ2-5	-	CASSLTAVGACPPRETQYF	TGCGCCAGCAGCCTGACGGCCGTAGGAGCTTGCCCCCCGCGAGAGACCCAGTACTTC
TRBV29-1	once	TRBJ1-1	-	CSGAGGDSEAFF	TGCAGCGGGGCCGGGGGGGATTCCGAAGCTTTCTTT
TRBV9	few	TRBJ2-5	-	CASSPSGKETQYF	TGTGCCAGCAGCCCCTCGGGGAAAGAGACCCAGTACTTC
TRBV10-1	-	TRBJ2-7	-	CASMRETAGYEQYF	TGCGCCAGCATGAGGGAGACAGCGGGCTACGAGCAGTACTTC
TRBV6-5	-	TRBJ1-2	TRBD1	CASTATGTGKYGYTF	TGTGCCAGCACCGCGACAGGGACGGGCAAATATGGCTACACCTTC
TRBV7-2	-	TRBJ1-5	TRBD1	CASSRQGSNQPQHF	TGTGCCAGCAGCCGACAGGGGAGCAATCAGCCCCAGCATTTT
TRBV2	-	TRBJ2-7	TRBD2	CASRILAGGTYEQYF	TGTGCCAGCAGGATTCTAGCGGGAGGGACCTACGAGCAGTACTTC
TRBV4-2	-	TRBJ2-1	-	CASSQARAPYNEQFF	TGTGCCAGCAGCCAAGCGAGGGCCCCCTACAATGAGCAGTTCTTC
TRBV28	-	TRBJ2-7	-	CATEAPGALYEQYF	TGTGCCACCGAGGCGCCGGGAGCGCTCTACGAGCAGTACTTC
TRBV4-1	few	TRBJ1-5	-	CASSPREWDQPQHF	TGCGCCAGCAGCCCCCGGGAGTGGGATCAGCCCCAGCATTTT
TRBV27	-	TRBJ2-5	-	CASRSGETQYF	TGTGCCAGCAGATCGGGAGAGACCCAGTACTTC
TRBV15	-	TRBJ1-4	TRBD1	CATRRDRGTEKLFF	TGTGCCACCAGACGCGACAGGGGGACTGAAAAACTGTTTTTT
TRBV7-9	-	TRBJ2-7	-	CASSDGRDSIYEQYF	TGTGCCAGCAGCGATGGGCGGGACAGCATTTACGAGCAGTACTTC
TRBV6-4	-	TRBJ2-7	-	CASSAGLKKGAYEQYF	TGTGCCAGCAGCGCGGGACTCAAAAAGGGAGCCTACGAGCAGTACTTC
TRBV10-3	-	TRBJ2-2	-	CAISEDEYLAAGELFF	TGTGCCATCAGTGAGGACGAGTACTTGGCGGCCGGGGAGCTGTTTTTT
TRBV29-1	-	TRBJ2-2	-	CSVEDRGGDGIGELFF	TGCAGCGTTGAAGATCGCGGAGGGGATGGGATCGGGGAGCTGTTTTTT
TRBV30	-	TRBJ1-2	-	CAGIGQGYGYTF	TGTGCCGGCATAGGACAAGGCTATGGCTACACCTTC
TRBV18	once	TRBJ2-2	TRBD1	CASSPPRDRENTGELFF	TGTGCCAGCTCACCGCCCCGGGACAGGGAGAACACCGGGGAGCTGTTTTTT
TRBV30	-	TRBJ1-6	-	CAWGEGHIGSPLHF	TGTGCCTGGGGTGAGGGACATATCGGTTCACCCCTCCACTTT
TRBV10-3	once	TRBJ1-2	TRBD1	CAISGGGTGDSSGYTF	TGTGCCATCAGTGGAGGGGGGACAGGGGATTCCAGTGGCTACACCTTC
TRBV2	-	TRBJ2-7	-	CASVRDWSYEQYF	TGTGCCAGCGTCCGGGACTGGAGTTACGAGCAGTACTTC
TRBV14	-	TRBJ2-5	TRBD1	CASSQEEPWDSQETQYF	TGTGCCAGCAGCCAAGAAGAGCCATGGGACAGCCAAGAGACCCAGTACTTC
TRBV6-1	-	TRBJ2-7	TRBD1	CASSVRGGTGDHEQYF	TGTGCCAGCAGTGTAAGAGGAGGGACAGGGGACCACGAGCAGTACTTC
TRBV6-1	once	TRBJ2-7	TRBD1	CASKEPGQGVHEQYF	TGTGCCAGCAAAGAACCGGGACAGGGTGTACACGAGCAGTACTTC
TRBV7-3	-	TRBJ2-3	TRBD2	CASSLLAGGLGTDTQYF	TGTGCCAGCAGCTTGCTAGCGGGAGGATTAGGGACAGATACGCAGTATTTT
TRBV6-5	once	TRBJ1-2	-	CASSPSGSYGYTF	TGTGCCAGCAGTCCGTCAGGCAGCTATGGCTACACCTTC